This entry concerns a single T cell receptor beta chain. This sample is part of a study of blood T cell repertoires in COVID-19. Trimming took 5 bases from V and 1 from J, leaving 10 bases between them. The germline V gene encodes CDR1 SGHNT and CDR2 YYREEE (reference sequence). There are 14 residues in the CDR3. Some clones are missing from TCRdb's copy, which holds only in-frame ones; the method was immunoSEQ multiplex PCR. The table has some 300,000 clones, about nine tenths seen once. The sequencing sample was made of PBMCs or T cells enriched from blood (not recorded which). This sequence originates from a woman in her 40s who had recovered from COVID-19. The chain has TRBV5-4 and TRBJ2-4; possible D gene TRBD1, 6 bases. CDR3 residues: CASSHTGAKNIQYF. The CDR3 nucleotides read TGTGCCAGCAGTCATACAGGGGCCAAAAACATTCAGTACTTC.